Sequencing of this T cell receptor beta chain was carried out in a study of T cell responses to AZD1222 COVID-19 vaccine. The study, taken as a whole, reports: Compared with day 0, the breadth and depth of the Spike-specific TCR repertoire rose significantly after two doses of AZD1222. The CD4 TCRs associated with vaccination extended across spike and predominated at 160-218 and 743-854. Sampling captured repertoires only after the peak T cell response. Most donors were white British, females outnumbered males, and clonal diversity was possibly underestimated.

The table lists this clone with a count of one. Its antigen remains unidentified. V dropped 3 bases and J dropped 2; count of bases not matched to a gene: 8. Germline V CDR1 and CDR2: MDHEN, SYDVKM. There are 16 residues in the CDR3. Clones were sequenced by immunoSEQ multiplex PCR, and TCRdb holds only the in-frame ones, with some missing. The data hold around 130,000 clones, with 80% to 95% observed a single time. The chain carries TRBV28 and TRBJ2-3, with 7 positions matching TRBD1. The sequence came from an adult who received the AZD1222 COVID-19 vaccine. The input for sequencing was peripheral blood, taken 28 days after the second AZD1222 dose. CDR3 DNA: TGTGCCAGCAGTTTGACAGGGTCAGTCACCACAGATACGCAGTATTTT. The encoded protein is CASSLTGSVTTDTQYF.